This TCR beta chain comes out of a study of OX40 agonist ivuxolimab in advanced cancers. Blood got drawn at baseline, again on cycle 4 day 1, and then on cycle 7 day 1. On this clone: Its specificity is not known.

The repertoire was sequenced with immunoSEQ multiplex PCR; TCRdb's copy has only in-frame clones and lacks some. The repertoire holds roughly 57,000 clones, with roughly nine tenths as singletons. The CDR3 length is 13 residues. Trimming cost V 7 bases and J 2 bases; bases outside gene matches: 2. Germline CDR1 LNHDA, CDR2 SQIVND (reference sequence). Study findings and constraints: Still undetermined is the antigen specificity of the expanded peripheral T cells.

The sequencing used CD4+ or CD8+ T cells sorted from blood, collected in a trial of the OX40 agonist ivuxolimab. This TCR was recovered from an adult with an advanced solid tumor such as melanoma, head and neck, liver or kidney cancer. This chain uses TRBV19 with TRBJ2-3; 8 bases line up with TRBD2. The CDR3 protein is CASMGLVTDTQYF. The CDR3 region has the DNA TGTGCCAGTATGGGACTAGTCACAGATACGCAGTATTTT.